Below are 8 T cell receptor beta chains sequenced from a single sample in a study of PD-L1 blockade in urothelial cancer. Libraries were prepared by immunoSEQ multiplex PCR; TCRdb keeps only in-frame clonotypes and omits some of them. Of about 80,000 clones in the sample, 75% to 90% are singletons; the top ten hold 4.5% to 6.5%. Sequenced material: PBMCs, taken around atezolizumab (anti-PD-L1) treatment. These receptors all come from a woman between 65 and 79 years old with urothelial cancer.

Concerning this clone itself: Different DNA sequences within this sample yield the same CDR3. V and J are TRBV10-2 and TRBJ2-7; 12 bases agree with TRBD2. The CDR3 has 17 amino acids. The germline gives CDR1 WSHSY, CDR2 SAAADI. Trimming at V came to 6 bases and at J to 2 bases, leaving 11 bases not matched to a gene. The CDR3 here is CASRRLAGAFLPYEQYF. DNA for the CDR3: TGCGCCAGCAGGAGACTAGCGGGAGCCTTTCTGCCCTACGAGCAGTACTTC.

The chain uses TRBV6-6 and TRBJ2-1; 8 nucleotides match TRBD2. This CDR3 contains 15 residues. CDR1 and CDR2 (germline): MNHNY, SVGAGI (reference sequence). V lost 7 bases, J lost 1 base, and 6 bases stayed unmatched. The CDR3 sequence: CASTKSGSSYNEQFF. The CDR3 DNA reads TGTGCCAGCACCAAGAGCGGGAGTTCCTACAATGAGCAGTTCTTC.

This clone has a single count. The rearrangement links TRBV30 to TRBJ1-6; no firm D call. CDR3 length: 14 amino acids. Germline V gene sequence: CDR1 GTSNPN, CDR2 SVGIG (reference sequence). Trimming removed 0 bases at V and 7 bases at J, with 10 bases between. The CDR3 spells CAWSVRTVNSPLHF. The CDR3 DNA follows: TGTGCCTGGAGTGTACGCACGGTAAATTCACCCCTCCACTTT.

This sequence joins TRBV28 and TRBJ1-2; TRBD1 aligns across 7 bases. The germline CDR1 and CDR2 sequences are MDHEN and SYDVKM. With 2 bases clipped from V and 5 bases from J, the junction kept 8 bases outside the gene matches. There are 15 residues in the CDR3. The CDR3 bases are TGTGCCAGCAGTTTACCCGACAGGGTAGGTTATGGCTACACCTTC. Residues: CASSLPDRVGYGYTF.

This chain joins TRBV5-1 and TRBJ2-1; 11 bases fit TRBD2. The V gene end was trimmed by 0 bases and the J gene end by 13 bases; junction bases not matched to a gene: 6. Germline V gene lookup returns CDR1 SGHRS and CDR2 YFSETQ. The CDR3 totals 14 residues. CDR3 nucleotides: TGCGCCAGCAGCTTGGAAACTAGCGGGGGTACCCAGTTCTTC. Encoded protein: CASSLETSGGTQFF.

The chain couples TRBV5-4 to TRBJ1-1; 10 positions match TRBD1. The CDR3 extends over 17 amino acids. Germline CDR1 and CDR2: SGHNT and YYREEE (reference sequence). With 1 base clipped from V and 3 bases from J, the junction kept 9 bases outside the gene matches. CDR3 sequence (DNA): TGTGCCAGCAGCTTGATTCGACAGGGGGCCAGGGACACTGAAGCTTTCTTT. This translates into CASSLIRQGARDTEAFF.

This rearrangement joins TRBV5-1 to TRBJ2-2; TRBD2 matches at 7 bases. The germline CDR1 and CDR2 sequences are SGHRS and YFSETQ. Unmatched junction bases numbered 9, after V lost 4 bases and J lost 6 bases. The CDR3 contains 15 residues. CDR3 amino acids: CASSQTTSVPGELFF. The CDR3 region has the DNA TGCGCCAGCAGCCAAACTACTAGCGTCCCCGGGGAGCTGTTTTTT.

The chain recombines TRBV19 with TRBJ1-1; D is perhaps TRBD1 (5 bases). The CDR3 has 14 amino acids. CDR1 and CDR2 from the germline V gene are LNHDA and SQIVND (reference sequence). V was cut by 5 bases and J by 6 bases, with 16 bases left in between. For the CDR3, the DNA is TGTGCCAGTAGTTTTGCAGGGTATAACTCTGAAGCTTTCTTT. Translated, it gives CASSFAGYNSEAFF.